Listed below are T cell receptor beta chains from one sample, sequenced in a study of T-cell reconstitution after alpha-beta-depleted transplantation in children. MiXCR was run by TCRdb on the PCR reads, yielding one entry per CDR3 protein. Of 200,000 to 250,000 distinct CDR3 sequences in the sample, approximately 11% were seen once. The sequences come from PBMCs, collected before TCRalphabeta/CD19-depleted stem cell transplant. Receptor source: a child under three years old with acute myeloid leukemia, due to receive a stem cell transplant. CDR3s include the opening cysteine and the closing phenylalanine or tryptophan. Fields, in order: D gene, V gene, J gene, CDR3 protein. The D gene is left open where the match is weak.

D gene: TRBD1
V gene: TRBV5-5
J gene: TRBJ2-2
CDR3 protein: CASSPGQGHTGELFF

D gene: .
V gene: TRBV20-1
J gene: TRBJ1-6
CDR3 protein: CSARDTREGDNSPLHF

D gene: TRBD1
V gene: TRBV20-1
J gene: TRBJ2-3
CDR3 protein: CSPMPTGTATDTQYF

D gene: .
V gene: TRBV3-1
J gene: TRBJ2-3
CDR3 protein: CASSQWQFRGDTQYF

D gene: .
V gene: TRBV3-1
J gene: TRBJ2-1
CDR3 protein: CASSQGGINEQFF

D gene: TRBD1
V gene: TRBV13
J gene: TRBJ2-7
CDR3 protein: CASSLEQGAYEQYF

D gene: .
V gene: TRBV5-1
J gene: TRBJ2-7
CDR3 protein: CASSLFRGYEQYF

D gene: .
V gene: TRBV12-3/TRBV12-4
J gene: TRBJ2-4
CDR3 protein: CASSFGSRAKNIQYF

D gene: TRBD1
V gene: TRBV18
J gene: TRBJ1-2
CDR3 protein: CASSQGANGYTF

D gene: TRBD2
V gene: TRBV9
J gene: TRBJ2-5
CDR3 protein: CASSVGVGEGETQYF

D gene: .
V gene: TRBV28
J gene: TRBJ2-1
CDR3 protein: CASSLDRPPEQFF

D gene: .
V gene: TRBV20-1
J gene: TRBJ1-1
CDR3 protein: CSAEGGDDTEAFF

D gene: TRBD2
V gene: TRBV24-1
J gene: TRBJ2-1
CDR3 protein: CATSDSVAGGYNEQFF

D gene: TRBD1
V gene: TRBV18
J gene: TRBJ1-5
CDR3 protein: CASSRGQVNQPQHF

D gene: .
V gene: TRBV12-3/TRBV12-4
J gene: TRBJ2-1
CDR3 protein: CASSRVTYNEQFF

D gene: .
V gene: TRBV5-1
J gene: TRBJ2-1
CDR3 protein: CASSDPGGSGEQFF

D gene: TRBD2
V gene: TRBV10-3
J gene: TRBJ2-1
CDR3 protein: CATSGLQAGRSNEQFF

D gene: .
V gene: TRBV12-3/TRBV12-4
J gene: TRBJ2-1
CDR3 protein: CASSSPLNNEQFF

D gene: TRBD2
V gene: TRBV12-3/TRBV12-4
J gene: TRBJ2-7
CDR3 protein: CASSLLAGGRSYEQYF

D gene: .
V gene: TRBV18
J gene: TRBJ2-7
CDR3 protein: CASSPYSGFYEQYF

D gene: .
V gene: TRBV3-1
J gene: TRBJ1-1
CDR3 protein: CASSQVDSNTEAFF

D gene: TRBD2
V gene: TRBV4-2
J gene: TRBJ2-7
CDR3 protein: CASSQTSGKYEQYF

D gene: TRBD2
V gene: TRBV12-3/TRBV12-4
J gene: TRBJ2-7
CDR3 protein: CASRDRDYPPYEQYF

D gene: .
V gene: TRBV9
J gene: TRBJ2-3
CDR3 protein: CASSVGLEQRTDTQYF

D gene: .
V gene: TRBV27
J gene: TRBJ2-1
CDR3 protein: CASSLPLAHTNEQFF

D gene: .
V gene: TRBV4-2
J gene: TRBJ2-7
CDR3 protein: CASSQEGHRLYEQYF

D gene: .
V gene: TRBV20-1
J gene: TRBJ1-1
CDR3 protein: CSARVQGTNTEAFF

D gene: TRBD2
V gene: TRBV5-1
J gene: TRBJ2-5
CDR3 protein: CASSSGLAGFQETQYF

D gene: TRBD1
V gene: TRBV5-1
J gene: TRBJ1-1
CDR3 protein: CASGDDRAGTEAFF

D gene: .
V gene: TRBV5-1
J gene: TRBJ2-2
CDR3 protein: CASSFLADGELFF

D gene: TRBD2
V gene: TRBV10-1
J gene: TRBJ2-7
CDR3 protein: CASSEGTSGQSYEQYF